This T cell receptor (beta chain) is from a study of blood T cell repertoires in COVID-19. Overall study context: Some COVID-19 samples were acute and others convalescent; all came from the United States, Italy and Spain.

Per the authors' pipeline: Estimates of nucleated cell counts were drawn from the amplification of reference gene primers. Libraries were prepared by immunoSEQ multiplex PCR; TCRdb keeps only in-frame clonotypes and omits some of them. V and J calls and clone size are given by that table; D and trimming were obtained from the DNA. The data hold 180,000 or so clones, with around 82% observed a single time. The CDR3 runs 10 residues. Only one count was recorded for this clone. The chain has TRBV21-1 and TRBJ2-7; the DNA was not compared with TRBD1, the D call given in the table. TRBV21-1 is recorded as a pseudogene. Sequences were obtained from peripheral blood. This TCR came from a woman older than 75 with acute or convalescent COVID-19. This CDR3 reads CAPVSYEQYF. In nucleotides, the CDR3 is TGTGCACCAGTCTCCTACGAGCAGTACTTC.